This T cell receptor beta chain was identified in a study of CD8 T cells in Susac syndrome. Roughly 0.5 to 1 ug RNA was reverse transcribed with random hexamers. Each CDR3 protein is one row after TCRdb ran MiXCR on the immunoSEQ multiplex PCR reads. The top ten hold 0.082% of the sample, which has roughly 200,000 distinct CDR3 sequences, just under 95% seen once. The V gene's germline CDR1 is SGHDT and CDR2 YYEEEE. The V gene end was trimmed by 2 bases and the J gene end by 3 bases; junction bases not matched to a gene: 2. The CDR3 totals 13 residues. The TCR sequence derives from a human donor with multiple sclerosis. Material: CD4+ T cells from PBMCs. This chain uses TRBV5-6 with TRBJ2-7, with 7 positions matching TRBD1. In DNA, the CDR3 is TGTGCCAGCAGCTTCGGGACAGACTACGAGCAGTACTTC. Residues: CASSFGTDYEQYF.